Following are 6 T cell receptor beta chains from one sample sequenced in a study of blood T cell repertoires in COVID-19. Generated by immunoSEQ multiplex PCR, the TCRdb table keeps only in-frame clones and is missing some. The sample lists 350,000 or so clones, 80% to 90% occurring once. The sequencing sample was made of peripheral blood. The receptor set was obtained from a man aged 25 to 40 with active or convalescent COVID-19.

The V gene is TRBV3-1 (or the pseudogene TRBV3-2), the J gene TRBJ1-1; the match to TRBD1 covers 8 bases. CDR1 and CDR2 (germline): LGHDT, YNNKEL (reference sequence). There are 12 residues in the CDR3. With 4 bases clipped from V and 7 bases from J, the junction kept 2 bases outside the gene matches. CDR3 nucleotide sequence: TGTGCCAGCAGCCGGACAGGGAATGAAGCTTTCTTT. It codes for CASSRTGNEAFF.

The chain carries TRBV11-3 and TRBJ2-2; perhaps TRBD1 as D (6 bases). CDR3 length: 14 amino acids. Germline assignment: CDR1 SGHNT and CDR2 YENEEA. The ends were cut back, 3 bases at V and 6 bases at J, with 11 bases in the middle. DNA for the CDR3: TGTGCCAGCAGCTTTACAGGGTATCCCGGGGAGCTGTTTTTT. Translated, it gives CASSFTGYPGELFF.

This clone has just one count. CDR3 nucleotides: TGCGCCAGCTCCAGGCTTGCAACTAATGAAAAACTGTTTTTT. Protein: CASSRLATNEKLFF. V and J are TRBV5-1 and TRBJ1-4; D is undetermined. There are 14 residues in the CDR3. Looked up from germline, CDR1 is SGHRS and CDR2 is YFSETQ. V lost 7 bases and J 0 bases, leaving 10 bases between the germline ends.

V is TRBV19 and J is TRBJ1-4; TRBD1 matches 11 bases. Per germline, CDR1 LNHDA and CDR2 SQIVND (reference sequence). CDR3 size: 18 residues. With V trimmed by 5 bases and J by 0 bases, 8 bases remained unmatched. CDR3 residues: CASSRGTGGLTTNEKLFF. The CDR3, as DNA: TGTGCCAGTAGTCGGGGGACAGGGGGTCTGACAACTAATGAAAAACTGTTTTTT.

This chain connects TRBV24-1 to TRBJ2-7; D is unresolved. Germline values: CDR1 KGHDR, CDR2 SFDVKD. This CDR3 spans 13 amino acids. Between the trimmed V and J ends, which lost 3 bases and 4 bases, there was a span of 9 bases. The CDR3, as DNA: TGTGCCACCAGTGATCCCCCTCGGTACGAGCAGTACTTC. Translation gives CATSDPPRYEQYF.

The gene calls are TRBV3-1 (or the pseudogene TRBV3-2) and TRBJ2-6; 11 bases align to TRBD2. Unmatched junction bases numbered 4, after V lost 0 bases and J lost 0 bases. Per the germline V gene, CDR1 is LGHDT and CDR2 is YNNKEL (reference sequence). The CDR3 sequence is 19 residues long. The CDR3 DNA reads TGTGCCAGCAGCCAAGAAGCCCTAGCGGGGGGCTCTGGGGCCAACGTCCTGACTTTC. Amino acids: CASSQEALAGGSGANVLTF.